The rows below give T cell receptor beta chains drawn from one sample of a study of blood T cell repertoires in COVID-19. Repertoires were generated with immunoSEQ multiplex PCR, while TCRdb's copy carries only in-frame clones and drops some. The table has tens of thousands of clones, about 80% seen once. The sequencing input was peripheral blood. All receptors come from a man between 65 and 85 years old with acute or convalescent COVID-19. CDR3s include the opening cysteine and the closing phenylalanine or tryptophan. D genes are given only for firm matches. Not every row has a clone size; where given, it reads once, few, many or a size class.

TRBV10-3,TRBJ1-2,few,NA,CAISTDARAYGYTF,TGTGCCATCAGCACGGACGCGAGGGCGTATGGCTACACCTTC
TRBV11-2,TRBJ1-2,NA,TRBD1,CASSPGDRGYGYGYTF,TGTGCCAGCAGCCCGGGGGACAGGGGTTATGGCTATGGCTACACCTTC
TRBV19,TRBJ2-4,NA,NA,CASSSHGDIQYF,TGTGCCAGTAGTAGTCACGGGGACATTCAGTACTTC
TRBV6-5,TRBJ2-7,NA,TRBD1,CASSYSGTGLDEQYF,TGTGCCAGCAGTTACTCAGGGACAGGGCTCGACGAGCAGTACTTC
TRBV6-5,TRBJ2-5,NA,TRBD1,CASSYSTGKETQYF,TGTGCCAGCAGTTACTCGACAGGGAAAGAGACCCAGTACTTC
TRBV7-2,TRBJ2-3,NA,NA,CASSLGGPDTQYF,TGTGCCAGCAGCTTAGGCGGGCCAGATACGCAGTATTTT
TRBV30,TRBJ1-4,NA,TRBD1,CAWSLGGREGEKLFF,TGTGCCTGGAGTTTAGGGGGCAGGGAAGGCGAAAAACTGTTTTTT
TRBV15,TRBJ1-1,few,NA,CATSRGRAIGAEAFF,TGTGCCACCAGCAGAGGCAGGGCGATAGGCGCTGAAGCTTTCTTT
TRBV7-3,TRBJ2-2,few,TRBD2,CASSLTGGQDGELFF,TGTGCCAGCAGCTTAACGGGAGGGCAAGATGGGGAGCTGTTTTTT
TRBV7-8,TRBJ2-7,NA,TRBD1,CASSLLEPGQLSEQYF,TGTGCCAGCAGCCTATTAGAACCGGGACAGCTTTCCGAGCAGTACTTC
TRBV29-1,TRBJ1-1,few,NA,CSAGGGLVNTEAFF,TGCAGCGCCGGGGGAGGCTTGGTGAACACTGAAGCTTTCTTT
TRBV3-1/TRBV3-2,TRBJ1-5,NA,NA,CASSVSFNQPQHF,TGTGCCAGCAGTGTCAGTTTCAATCAGCCCCAGCATTTT
TRBV3-1/TRBV3-2,TRBJ2-1,once,TRBD2,CASSLNRLADEQFF,TGTGCCAGCAGCCTGAATCGACTAGCCGATGAGCAGTTCTTC
TRBV7-2,TRBJ2-5,NA,TRBD2,CASSQVAGVRETQYF,TGTGCCAGCAGCCAAGTAGCGGGAGTGAGGGAGACCCAGTACTTC
TRBV7-8,TRBJ1-1,once,TRBD1,CASSFRDRGLTEAFF,TGTGCCAGCAGCTTCCGGGACAGGGGGCTCACTGAAGCTTTCTTT
TRBV2,TRBJ1-6,NA,TRBD1,CASSGEQGNSPLHF,TGTGCCAGCAGTGGGGAACAGGGGAATTCACCCCTCCACTTT
TRBV10-2,TRBJ2-5,NA,NA,CATLSAETQYF,TGCGCCACCCTCAGTGCAGAGACCCAGTACTTC
TRBV29-1,TRBJ1-1,NA,TRBD1,CSASVGQGRYTEAFF,TGCAGCGCCTCCGTGGGACAGGGTCGTTACACTGAAGCTTTCTTT
TRBV14,TRBJ1-3,NA,NA,CASSPRQRRSGNTIYF,TGTGCCAGCAGCCCCCGACAGAGACGCTCTGGAAACACCATATATTTT
TRBV24-1,TRBJ2-1,NA,NA,CATSDPVRRNEQFF,TGTGCCACCAGTGATCCAGTGAGGCGCAATGAGCAGTTCTTC
TRBV19,TRBJ2-5,NA,NA,CASRGQEETQYF,TGTGCCAGTAGGGGGCAGGAAGAGACCCAGTACTTC
TRBV7-9,TRBJ2-7,NA,TRBD1,CASSLTGASYEQYF,TGTGCCAGCAGCCTTACAGGGGCTTCCTACGAGCAGTACTTC
TRBV9,TRBJ2-1,NA,TRBD2,CASSVGRAGGVKNEQFF,TGTGCCAGCAGCGTAGGTCGGGCGGGAGGTGTGAAGAATGAGCAGTTCTTC
TRBV11-3,TRBJ2-2,NA,TRBD2,CASSGTSGRGELFF,TGTGCCAGCTCCGGGACTAGCGGGAGAGGGGAGCTGTTTTTT
TRBV27,TRBJ2-7,NA,TRBD1,CASSLGTGGPRTYEQYF,TGTGCCAGCAGTTTAGGGACAGGGGGCCCCCGAACCTACGAGCAGTACTTC
TRBV12-5,TRBJ1-1,NA,NA,CASGQGQNSEAFF,TGTGCTAGTGGTCAAGGACAGAATAGTGAAGCTTTCTTT
TRBV4-3,TRBJ1-1,NA,NA,CASSQDLGTLGTEAFF,TGCGCCAGCAGCCAAGACTTGGGGACTTTGGGCACTGAAGCTTTCTTT
TRBV6-5,TRBJ1-5,few,TRBD1,CASRGQTNQPQHF,TGTGCCAGCAGGGGACAGACCAATCAGCCCCAGCATTTT
TRBV3-1/TRBV3-2,TRBJ1-5,once,NA,CASSQGFGNQPQHF,TGTGCCAGCAGCCAGGGCTTTGGCAATCAGCCCCAGCATTTT